These T cell receptor beta chains were read from a single sample in a study of Ad26.COV2.S vaccination and SARS-CoV-2 variants. Measured with immunoSEQ multiplex PCR; TCRdb has only the in-frame clones, and not every one. The sample lists some 460,000 clones; 80% to 90% were seen once. The sequences come from peripheral blood, collected in a trial of Ad26.COV2.S vaccine versus placebo. The receptors stem from a person between 18 and 60 years old who received the Ad26.COV2.S COVID-19 vaccine or a placebo. Each CDR3 is given with its conserved first and last residue. A D gene is named only where the DNA matches it firmly. Where a row states a size, it is once, few, many or the class of an expanded clone; other rows omit it.

j_gene | abundance | d_gene | v_gene | CDR3nt | CDR3aa
TRBJ2-7 | NA | NA | TRBV5-4 | TGTGCCAGCAGCTTGACTGCTAGCTCCTACGAGCAGTACTTC | CASSLTASSYEQYF
TRBJ2-7 | many | TRBD1 | TRBV28 | TGTGCCAGCAGCTCCCCCCGATCCGGGACAGGGGCCTACGAGCAGTACTTC | CASSSPRSGTGAYEQYF
TRBJ1-2 | NA | TRBD1 | TRBV7-9 | TGTGCCAGCAGCCCCGGGACAGGGATTGGGAGTGGCTACACCTTC | CASSPGTGIGSGYTF
TRBJ2-7 | NA | TRBD1 | TRBV7-9 | TGTGCCAGCAGCTCATACAGGGGCCGCCCCTACGAGCAGTACTTC | CASSSYRGRPYEQYF
TRBJ2-2 | NA | NA | TRBV28 | TGTGCCAGCAGTACGCCCCCGCGGCTAGTACACACCGGGGAGCTGTTTTTT | CASSTPPRLVHTGELFF
TRBJ1-2 | NA | NA | TRBV6-5 | TGTGCCAGCAGGGCCGGACAAAACTATGGCTACACCTTC | CASRAGQNYGYTF
TRBJ1-1 | NA | NA | TRBV7-8 | TGTGCCAGCATGGGAGACACTGAAGCTTTCTTT | CASMGDTEAFF
TRBJ1-2 | NA | NA | TRBV27 | TGTGCCAGCAGTCCCCCGGGGTTCTATGGCTACACCTTC | CASSPPGFYGYTF
TRBJ2-1 | NA | NA | TRBV7-3 | TGTGCCAGCAGCTTAACGCCGGGGCTGGGAGAGCAGTTCTTC | CASSLTPGLGEQFF
TRBJ2-2 | once | TRBD2 | TRBV27 | TGTGCTCCTCATAGCGGGACCGCGAACACCGGGGAGCTGTTTTTT | CAPHSGTANTGELFF
TRBJ2-7 | NA | TRBD1 | TRBV14 | TGTGCCAGCAGCCCCGACAGGGGGCGAACCTACGAGCAGTACTTC | CASSPDRGRTYEQYF
TRBJ1-5 | NA | NA | TRBV6-2/TRBV6-3 | TGTGCCAGCAGTTACTCTGGGGCCCAGCATTTT | CASSYSGAQHF
TRBJ2-5 | NA | NA | TRBV18 | TGTGCCAGCTCGTTAGGACTCCAAGAGACCCAGTACTTC | CASSLGLQETQYF
TRBJ1-1 | once | NA | TRBV2 | TGTGCCAGCAGAGCCTACTCAGCGAACACTGAAGCTTTCTTT | CASRAYSANTEAFF
TRBJ1-2 | NA | NA | TRBV3-1/TRBV3-2 | TGTGCCAGCAGCCAAGAGGGAGGAGGCTATGGCTACACCTTC | CASSQEGGGYGYTF
TRBJ2-3 | NA | NA | TRBV2 | TGTGCCAGCAGTGCTAGCCCTACCTTGACAGATACGCAGTATTTT | CASSASPTLTDTQYF
TRBJ1-1 | NA | NA | TRBV27 | TGTGCCAGCAGTTCCCTTAGGACTGAAGCTTTCTTT | CASSSLRTEAFF
TRBJ2-5 | NA | TRBD1 | TRBV7-2 | TGTGCCAGCAGCGCGGGACAGGGCGGAGAGACCCAGTACTTC | CASSAGQGGETQYF
TRBJ1-1 | NA | NA | TRBV5-4 | TGTGCCAGCAGCTTTGGGTGGGGGACTGAAGCTTTCTTT | CASSFGWGTEAFF
TRBJ1-1 | NA | NA | TRBV6-5 | TGTGCCAGCAGTTACTCATCAGGTGCCTACACTGAAGCTTTCTTT | CASSYSSGAYTEAFF
TRBJ2-7 | NA | NA | TRBV9 | TGTGCCAGCAGCGCCGGTGATTTCGGCGAGCAGTACTTC | CASSAGDFGEQYF
TRBJ2-7 | NA | TRBD2 | TRBV7-2 | TGTGCCAGCAGCTTCCGAGCGGGGGACGAGCAGTACTTC | CASSFRAGDEQYF
TRBJ2-1 | NA | NA | TRBV7-2 | TGTGCCAGCAGTCGTACTAGAGACAATGAGCAGTTCTTC | CASSRTRDNEQFF
TRBJ2-5 | NA | NA | TRBV11-3 | TGTGCCAGCAGCTTATCAAACAGGGAGGTTGGTGCCCAGTACTTC | CASSLSNREVGAQYF
TRBJ2-5 | NA | NA | TRBV7-9 | TGTGCCAGCAGCACCCAGAGCCAAGAGACCCAGTACTTC | CASSTQSQETQYF
TRBJ1-2 | NA | NA | TRBV23-1 | TGCGCCAGCAGTCAGCCTCCGGTTGATTATGGCTACACCTTC | CASSQPPVDYGYTF
TRBJ1-2 | few | TRBD1 | TRBV3-1/TRBV3-2 | TGTGCCAGCAGCCAGTCGGACAGGGTCCGATATGGCTACACCTTC | CASSQSDRVRYGYTF
TRBJ1-1 | NA | NA | TRBV12-3/TRBV12-4 | TGTGCCAGCAAAGTTAGGGAAGGGAGTTCAGCTTTCTTT | CASKVREGSSAFF
TRBJ2-1 | NA | TRBD1 | TRBV7-6 | TGTGCCAGCAGTTTTCCGGGACAGGGGAGGGATGAGCAGTTCTTC | CASSFPGQGRDEQFF
TRBJ1-6 | NA | TRBD1 | TRBV19 | TGTGCCAGTAGCCAACGCAGCGGGACAGGGGGCGGTTCACCCCTCCACTTT | CASSQRSGTGGGSPLHF
TRBJ2-3 | NA | NA | TRBV29-1 | TGCAGCGTGGGGGGAGCGGCGGATACGCAGTATTTT | CSVGGAADTQYF
TRBJ2-1 | NA | TRBD2 | TRBV10-3 | TGTGCCATCAGTGAGCCACCGGGACTAGCGGGGGGAATGAATGAGCAGTTCTTC | CAISEPPGLAGGMNEQFF
TRBJ2-5 | NA | NA | TRBV28 | TGTGCCAGCGGGGTGGGTGGGGAGACCCAGTACTTC | CASGVGGETQYF
TRBJ2-5 | few | TRBD2 | TRBV5-1 | TGCGCCAGCGGGCCATCGACTAGCGGGGGCCCTATGTTTGAAGAGACCCAGTACTTC | CASGPSTSGGPMFEETQYF
TRBJ1-3 | NA | TRBD1 | TRBV28 | TGTGCCAGCAGTTTTACACTTGGGACAGTGACCTCTGGAAACACCATATATTTT | CASSFTLGTVTSGNTIYF
TRBJ1-4 | NA | TRBD1 | TRBV7-8 | TGTGCCAGCAGCTTAGCTGGCAGGGGGCCCCGGGATGAAAAACTGTTTTTT | CASSLAGRGPRDEKLFF
TRBJ2-7 | NA | TRBD2 | TRBV28 | TGTGCCAGCAGTCCACCAGCCGGACTAGCGGTCTACGAGCAGTACTTC | CASSPPAGLAVYEQYF
TRBJ2-7 | NA | NA | TRBV9 | TGTGCCAGCAGCCCAGTCTCTAACTCCTACGAGCAGTACTTC | CASSPVSNSYEQYF
TRBJ1-5 | NA | TRBD1 | TRBV19 | TGTGCCAGTAGGATGGACAGGGCTGGCAATCAGCCCCAGCATTTT | CASRMDRAGNQPQHF
TRBJ2-2 | NA | TRBD1 | TRBV15 | TGTGCCACCAGCCCTGGGACAGGGAGTCCCGGGGAGCTGTTTTTT | CATSPGTGSPGELFF
TRBJ2-5 | NA | TRBD2 | TRBV3-1/TRBV3-2 | TGTGCCAGCAGCCCCGAATTGTGGGGGGGGAGGGAGACCCAGTACTTC | CASSPELWGGRETQYF
TRBJ2-1 | NA | NA | TRBV7-8 | TGTGCCAGCAGCTCCCGCCGGGACCCCTCCTACAATGAGCAGTTCTTC | CASSSRRDPSYNEQFF
TRBJ1-1 | NA | NA | TRBV14 | TGTGCCAGCAGCGATGGGGTGAGAGCTTTCTTT | CASSDGVRAFF
TRBJ1-6 | NA | NA | TRBV5-5 | TGTGCCAGCAGCTTGTCTAATTCACCCCTCCACTTT | CASSLSNSPLHF
TRBJ2-3 | NA | TRBD2 | TRBV30 | TGTGCCTGGACCAGTAGCGGGGTCCGCACAGATACGCAGTATTTT | CAWTSSGVRTDTQYF
TRBJ1-2 | NA | NA | TRBV7-3 | TGTGCCAGCAGCTTAAGCGGAGCCTATGGCTACACCTTC | CASSLSGAYGYTF
TRBJ2-1 | NA | TRBD1 | TRBV19 | TGTGCCAGTAGTATAGACAGGACAGGCCTTAATGAGCAGTTCTTC | CASSIDRTGLNEQFF
TRBJ2-5 | NA | TRBD2 | TRBV24-1 | TGTGCCACCAGTGATGGTTCTAGCGGGAGGGAGACCCAGTACTTC | CATSDGSSGRETQYF
TRBJ1-2 | NA | TRBD1 | TRBV27 | TGTGCCAGCAGGTCCACAGGGGTCCGTGGCTACACCTTC | CASRSTGVRGYTF
TRBJ2-5 | NA | TRBD1 | TRBV3-1/TRBV3-2 | TGTGCCAGCAGCCAAGTTTGGACAGGGCGAACCCAAGAGACCCAGTACTTC | CASSQVWTGRTQETQYF
TRBJ1-1 | NA | TRBD1 | TRBV18 | TGTGCCAGCTCACCGGGGACAGCAAACACTGAAGCTTTCTTT | CASSPGTANTEAFF
TRBJ2-7 | NA | TRBD2 | TRBV6-6 | TGTGCCAGCAGCCTTCAGGCGGGGGGGTACGAGCAGTACTTC | CASSLQAGGYEQYF
TRBJ1-2 | NA | NA | TRBV15 | TGTGCCACCAGCAGAGATCAGCGGTATGACTATGGCTACACCTTC | CATSRDQRYDYGYTF
TRBJ1-5 | NA | NA | TRBV12-3/TRBV12-4 | TGTGCCAGCAGTAGACAGGAGAATCAGCCCCAGCATTTT | CASSRQENQPQHF
TRBJ1-4 | NA | NA | TRBV18 | TGTGCCAGCTCAGACAGATTAAGCTTTGAAAAACTGTTTTTT | CASSDRLSFEKLFF